This T cell receptor (beta chain) was sequenced in a study of cytomegalovirus exposure and HLA in healthy donors. PCR employed 60 Vbeta and 13 Jbeta primers. Generated by immunoSEQ multiplex PCR, the TCRdb table keeps only in-frame clones and is missing some. The profile shows under 70,000 clones, 70% to 85% of them singletons. The length of the CDR3 is 13 residues. After removal of 3 bases from V and 4 bases from J, the junction contained 3 bases not matched to a gene. CDR1 is SGDLS and CDR2 is YYNGEE in the germline V gene. This receptor was identified in a man aged 50 to 59 in good health and CMV-seronegative. The J gene is TRBJ1-1, the V gene TRBV9, with 7 positions matching TRBD1. Sequences were obtained from PBMCs. The CDR3 here is CASSDRGGTEAFF. CDR3 nucleotide sequence: TGTGCCAGCAGCGACAGGGGCGGCACTGAAGCTTTCTTT.